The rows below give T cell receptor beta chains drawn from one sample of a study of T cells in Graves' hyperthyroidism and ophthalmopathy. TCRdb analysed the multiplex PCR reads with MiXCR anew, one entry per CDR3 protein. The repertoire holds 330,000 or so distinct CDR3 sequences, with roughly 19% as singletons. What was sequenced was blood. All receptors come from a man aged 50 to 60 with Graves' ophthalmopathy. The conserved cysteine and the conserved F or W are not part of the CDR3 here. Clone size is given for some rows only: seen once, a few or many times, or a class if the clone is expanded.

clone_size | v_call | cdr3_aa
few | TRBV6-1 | ASIPGPNSYEQY
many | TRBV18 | ASSPRVNEAF
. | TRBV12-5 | ASGLRSGPQETQY
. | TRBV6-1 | ASSKVGPGANVLT
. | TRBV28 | ASSPRRGSGNTIY
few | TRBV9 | ASSVEALWAHSGNTIY
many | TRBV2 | ASSEGVNTEAF
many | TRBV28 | ASSGQGEEAF
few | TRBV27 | ASSLESAGSGTQY
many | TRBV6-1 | ASGQGTDTQY